Reported below is one T cell receptor beta chain. The antigen this receptor binds is unknown. Within one base of it there is no much larger clone, and no base qualities were kept. Sequencer: Illumina MiSeq. The public reads were reanalyzed by TCRdb: fastp trimming at Q25, MiXCR alignment, in-frame beta chains only. Entries are consolidated by CDR3 protein sequence, retaining the most common genes and DNA. Across this sample there are about 69,000 distinct CDR3 sequences, with around 20% seen only once. Jointly, the top ten make up under 8.5% of the sample. The data stem from a study of type 1 regulatory T cells (dated by TCRdb to the early 2020s). Some background on the complete study: An in vitro protocol by which a Tr1-enriched, alloantigen-specific CD4 T cell product named T-allo10 was generated was characterized in the study. Patients with hematological malignancies who were receiving allogeneic hematopoietic stem cell transplantation were the group in which T-allo10 was being clinically evaluated.

Study-wide findings and limitations: A more restricted TCR repertoire was observed in Tr1 cells than in non-Tr1 cells, and this restriction was interpreted in the study as alloantigen-induced clonal expansion.

There are 12 amino acids in the CDR3, from cysteine to phenylalanine inclusive. Only the CDR3 DNA is retained, 36 bases long and in frame from the first base. V sheds 8 bases and J sheds 4 bases, leaving 11 bases between their ends. Sample: cultured type 1 regulatory T (Tr1) cells, either the whole culture or a sorted fraction (not recorded which). What the cell subset or site label conveys for this sample: type 1 regulatory T cells sorted from the T-allo10 product. This chain is built from TRBV12-3 or TRBV12-4 and TRBJ2-5, and perhaps TRBD2 as D gene, on 5 matching bases. The TCR sequence derives from a human donor in good health. The DNA reads TGTGCCAGCGGAGCGGTGGGAGAGACCCAGTACTTC. Its amino acids are CASGAVGETQYF.